A selection of T cell receptor beta chains follows, all from one sample in a study of cytomegalovirus exposure and HLA in healthy donors. The protocol was immunoSEQ multiplex PCR, while the TCRdb copy is restricted to in-frame clones and leaves out a portion. The sample has approximately 160,000 clones; 75% are singletons. The specimen sequenced was PBMCs. These receptors were collected from a male donor in good health and CMV-seronegative. Both conserved end residues are part of each CDR3. The order of the fields is D gene, clone size, V gene, J gene, CDR3 protein, CDR3 DNA. A D gene is named only where the DNA matches it firmly. Only part of the rows carry a size: once, few, many, or a class if the clone is expanded.

>-|-|TRBV27|TRBJ1-2
CASSLSSAQVRDGYTF
TGTGCCAGCAGTTTATCGAGTGCTCAGGTGCGGGATGGCTACACCTTC
>-|-|TRBV19|TRBJ2-7
CASSTGPGYEQYF
TGTGCCAGTAGTACGGGCCCGGGGTACGAGCAGTACTTC
>-|-|TRBV7-9|TRBJ2-7
CASSLGSNREQYF
TGTGCCAGCAGCTTAGGTAGCAATCGAGAGCAGTACTTC
>-|-|TRBV12-5|TRBJ2-2
CASGLVGNTGELFF
TGTGCTAGTGGTTTAGTCGGGAACACCGGGGAGCTGTTTTTT
>TRBD2|once|TRBV5-1|TRBJ2-1
CASSLSSGEGDEQFF
TGCGCCAGCAGTTTGTCTAGCGGGGAGGGCGATGAGCAGTTCTTC
>-|-|TRBV4-2|TRBJ1-6
CASSLVSGPLHF
TGTGCCAGCAGCCTTGTTAGCGGGCCCCTCCACTTT
>TRBD2|-|TRBV4-2|TRBJ2-5
CASSQDAGTSRQETQYF
TGTGCCAGCAGCCAAGATGCGGGGACTAGCCGACAAGAGACCCAGTACTTC
>TRBD2|few|TRBV18|TRBJ2-7
CASSPGSGRVYEQYF
TGTGCCAGCTCACCAGGTAGCGGGAGGGTCTACGAGCAGTACTTC
>TRBD1|few|TRBV19|TRBJ1-2
CASSASRGLGGAGYTF
TGTGCCAGTAGTGCCAGCAGGGGGCTCGGAGGGGCTGGCTACACCTTC
>TRBD1|-|TRBV27|TRBJ2-1
CASSLSLGTGIDEQFF
TGTGCCAGCAGTTTATCGTTGGGGACAGGGATCGATGAGCAGTTCTTC
>TRBD2|once|TRBV27|TRBJ2-7
CASSLALAGAAEQYF
TGTGCCAGCAGTTTAGCACTAGCGGGAGCAGCCGAGCAGTACTTC
>-|-|TRBV18|TRBJ1-5
CASSPNAGMGQPQHF
TGTGCCAGCTCACCAAACGCAGGGATGGGGCAGCCCCAGCATTTT
>TRBD1|few|TRBV19|TRBJ2-6
CASSIRGGQGHSGANVLTF
TGTGCCAGTAGTATTCGTGGGGGACAGGGACACTCTGGGGCCAACGTCCTGACTTTC
>-|few|TRBV4-3|TRBJ2-4
CASSLSNRDIQYF
TGCGCCAGCAGCCTGTCCAATAGAGACATTCAGTACTTC
>TRBD1|-|TRBV7-9|TRBJ1-1
CASSPTGIGTEAFF
TGTGCCAGCAGTCCGACAGGGATTGGCACTGAAGCTTTCTTT
>TRBD2|-|TRBV9|TRBJ2-1
CASSRGLAGGPYNEQFF
TGTGCCAGCAGCCGGGGACTAGCGGGAGGGCCCTACAATGAGCAGTTCTTC
>-|-|TRBV5-5|TRBJ2-7
CASSFGQYEQYF
TGTGCCAGCAGCTTTGGACAGTACGAGCAGTACTTC
>-|-|TRBV30|TRBJ1-5
CAWSKAGKSNQPQHF
TGTGCCTGGAGCAAGGCAGGGAAGAGCAATCAGCCCCAGCATTTT
>-|-|TRBV5-1|TRBJ1-3
CASSPLEVVFGNTIYF
TGCGCCAGCAGCCCGCTGGAGGTGGTGTTTGGAAACACCATATATTTT
>-|-|TRBV4-3|TRBJ2-5
CASSHVGSGETQYF
TGCGCCAGCAGCCACGTCGGGAGCGGGGAGACCCAGTACTTC
>-|-|TRBV9|TRBJ2-5
CASSGLDGETQYF
TGTGCCAGCAGCGGACTAGACGGGGAGACCCAGTACTTC
>-|-|TRBV28|TRBJ1-6
CASSLQGYNSPLHF
TGTGCCAGCAGTTTACAGGGTTATAATTCACCCCTCCACTTT
>TRBD2|-|TRBV5-6|TRBJ2-3
CASSLAGLAVGGDTQYF
TGTGCCAGCAGCTTGGCGGGACTAGCGGTGGGGGGAGATACGCAGTATTTT
>TRBD1|-|TRBV14|TRBJ2-7
CASSQDLGTGGSEQYF
TGTGCCAGCAGCCAAGATTTGGGGACAGGGGGAAGTGAGCAGTACTTC
>TRBD1|few|TRBV28|TRBJ2-1
CASRGDSRKYNEQFF
TGTGCCAGCCGTGGGGACAGTCGGAAATACAATGAGCAGTTCTTC
>-|-|TRBV7-6|TRBJ1-1
CASSLHSMNTEAFF
TGTGCCAGCAGCTTACACAGCATGAACACTGAAGCTTTCTTT
>TRBD2|-|TRBV4-1|TRBJ2-1
CASSQDLAGGRGEQFF
TGCGCCAGCAGCCAAGATCTGGCGGGGGGGCGGGGTGAGCAGTTCTTC
>TRBD2|-|TRBV5-4|TRBJ2-7
CASRVWGGSYEQYF
TGTGCCAGCCGCGTTTGGGGGGGTTCCTACGAGCAGTACTTC
>-|few|TRBV7-3|TRBJ2-2
CASRSSDTGELFF
TGTGCCAGCAGGTCTAGCGATACCGGGGAGCTGTTTTTT
>-|-|TRBV7-8|TRBJ1-5
CASSLGLPGGSQPQHF
TGTGCCAGCAGCTTAGGACTCCCTGGGGGGTCCCAGCCCCAGCATTTT
>-|-|TRBV27|TRBJ2-7
CASRIRGLATSSYEQYF
TGTGCCAGCAGAATAAGAGGCCTAGCGACAAGCTCCTACGAGCAGTACTTC
>-|once|TRBV4-3|TRBJ2-1
CASSQDGPSGLYNEQFF
TGCGCCAGCAGCCAAGATGGGCCAAGCGGGCTATACAATGAGCAGTTCTTC
>TRBD1|-|TRBV5-8|TRBJ1-5
CASSLFAGGLSQPQHF
TGTGCCAGCAGCTTGTTTGCAGGGGGCTTAAGTCAGCCCCAGCATTTT
>TRBD2|few|TRBV7-9|TRBJ2-7
CASSHPGTNHEQYF
TGTGCCAGCAGCCATCCCGGGACTAATCACGAGCAGTACTTC
>TRBD1|once|TRBV2|TRBJ1-3
CASSLQGAGGNTIYF
TGTGCCAGCAGTCTACAGGGGGCGGGTGGAAACACCATATATTTT
>-|-|TRBV7-9|TRBJ2-7
CASSLAREQYF
TGTGCCAGCAGCTTAGCACGGGAGCAGTACTTC
>-|-|TRBV20-1|TRBJ2-5
CSAKKGKTQYF
TGCAGTGCTAAGAAGGGGAAGACCCAGTACTTC
>-|-|TRBV6-6|TRBJ1-1
CASSPPAGRETEAFF
TGTGCCAGCAGTCCGCCGGCCGGTCGGGAGACTGAAGCTTTCTTT
>-|-|TRBV4-1|TRBJ2-3
CASSQALGGTDTQYF
TGCGCCAGCAGCCAAGCTCTGGGCGGGACAGATACGCAGTATTTT
>TRBD1|-|TRBV4-1|TRBJ2-1
CASSPGQGRYNEQFF
TGCGCCAGCAGCCCTGGACAGGGGAGGTACAATGAGCAGTTCTTC
>TRBD1|-|TRBV27|TRBJ1-2
CATQETGGRGYTF
TGTGCCACCCAGGAGACAGGGGGGCGTGGCTACACCTTC
>TRBD1|once|TRBV25-1|TRBJ1-4
CASSGRQGGSEKLFF
TGTGCCAGCAGTGGGCGACAGGGGGGGTCTGAAAAACTGTTTTTT
>-|-|TRBV6-1|TRBJ1-6
CASRGQGASPLHF
TGTGCCAGCAGGGGACAAGGAGCCTCACCCCTCCACTTT
>TRBD1|-|TRBV6-6|TRBJ2-2
CASSGGTGLWVGELFF
TGTGCCAGCAGTGGCGGGACAGGGTTGTGGGTCGGGGAGCTGTTTTTT
>-|-|TRBV2|TRBJ1-2
CASSQDGYTF
TGTGCCAGCAGCCAGGATGGCTACACCTTC
>TRBD1|-|TRBV7-6|TRBJ1-1
CASSQLGTANTEAFF
TGTGCCAGCAGCCAACTCGGGACAGCGAACACTGAAGCTTTCTTT
>-|-|TRBV7-2|TRBJ1-5
CASSLGQTRQPQHF
TGTGCCAGCAGCTTAGGACAGACGAGACAGCCCCAGCATTTT
>TRBD1|-|TRBV19|TRBJ2-1
CASSPRGQGTYNEQFF
TGTGCCAGTAGTCCACGGGGACAGGGGACCTACAATGAGCAGTTCTTC
>TRBD1|-|TRBV4-3|TRBJ2-6
CASSPGTDGANVLTF
TGCGCCAGCAGCCCCGGGACAGATGGGGCCAACGTCCTGACTTTC
>TRBD1|few|TRBV6-1|TRBJ2-7
CASSERTGGAYEQYF
TGTGCCAGCAGTGAAAGGACAGGGGGAGCCTACGAGCAGTACTTC
>TRBD1|few|TRBV7-6|TRBJ2-6
CASSSQGAGANVLTF
TGTGCCAGCAGCTCCCAGGGGGCTGGGGCCAACGTCCTGACTTTC